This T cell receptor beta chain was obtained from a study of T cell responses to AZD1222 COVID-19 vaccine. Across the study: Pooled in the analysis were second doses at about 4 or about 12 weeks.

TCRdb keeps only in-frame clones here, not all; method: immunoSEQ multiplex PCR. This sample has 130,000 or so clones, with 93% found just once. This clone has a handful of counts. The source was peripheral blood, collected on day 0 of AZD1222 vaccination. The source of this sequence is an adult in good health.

In nucleotides, the CDR3 is TGTGCCAGTAGGGGGGGGCCGGGGAAAACTAATGAAAAACTGTTTTTT. Its translation: CASRGGPGKTNEKLFF. The chain is built from TRBV19 and TRBJ1-4, with a weak D call TRBD1 (6 bases). The CDR3 is 16 amino acids. CDR1 LNHDA and CDR2 SQIVND come from the germline V gene (reference sequence). V was trimmed by 6 bases and J by 1 base, leaving 15 bases between them. Together with reference TRBV19 and TRBJ1-4, the CDR3 gives the full variable domain: DGGITQSPKYLFRKEGQNVTLSCEQNLNHDAMYWYRQDPGQGLRLIYYSQIVNDFQKGDIAEGYSVSREKKESFPLTVTSAQKNPTAFYLCASRGGPGKTNEKLFFGSGTQLSVL.